Below are 27 T cell receptor beta chains sequenced from a single sample in a study of human T cells and chemical hapten exposure. Time point here: patch test 1, 2 weeks after DPC sensitization. The treatment: therapeutic diphenylcyclopropenone sensitization with weekly scalp DPC. Whole blood that had not been fractionated was the source of extracted total RNA. TCRdb analysed the RACE reads with MiXCR anew, one entry per CDR3 protein. Of 40,000 to 65,000 distinct CDR3 sequences listed, 9.5% to 11% are singletons. The material sequenced was whole blood, taken in connection with sensitization to the hapten diphenylcyclopropenone (DPC). The receptors here all came from a woman aged 40 to 50 with alopecia areata. Some clones in this sample may be carry-over from other donors' samples.

This clonotype was detected a few times. The J gene is TRBJ2-5, the V gene TRBV18; D is uncertain. V was clipped by 6 bases and J by 5 bases, with 16 bases between them. CDR3 size: 14 residues. CDR1 and CDR2 (germline): KGHSH, LQKENI. The CDR3 spells CASSPEAGGETQYF. As DNA, the CDR3 is TGTGCCAGCTCCCCCGAAGCCGGTGGTGAGACCCAGTACTTC.

The CDR3 region is CASSPLISNTEAFF. CDR3 sequence (DNA): TGTGCCAGCTCACCCCTTATCTCGAACACTGAAGCTTTCTTT. The chain has TRBV18 and TRBJ1-1; D not certain. The V end was cut by 3 bases, the J end by 1 base, with 9 bases between. The CDR3 extends over 14 amino acids. The germline V gene encodes CDR1 KGHSH and CDR2 LQKENI.

This clonotype was seen at least ten times. The V gene is TRBV7-9, the J gene TRBJ2-1; 11 nucleotides line up with TRBD2. The CDR3 runs to 15 residues. With 1 base clipped from V and 9 bases from J, the junction kept 5 bases outside the gene matches. Germline CDR1 is SEHNR and CDR2 is FQNEAQ (reference sequence). CDR3 amino acids: CASSLGLAGWFEQFF. CDR3 nucleotide sequence: TGTGCCAGCAGCTTAGGACTAGCGGGATGGTTTGAGCAGTTCTTC.

This clonotype was detected ten times or more. The chain carries TRBV6-2 or TRBV6-3 and TRBJ2-2; weak D call: TRBD1 (6 bases). Per the germline V gene, CDR1 is MNHEY and CDR2 is SVGEGT. V was clipped by 5 bases and J by 4 bases, with 14 bases between them. The CDR3 length is 15 residues. Here the CDR3 reads CASSPQGPSTGELFF. DNA of the CDR3: TGTGCCAGCAGTCCCCAGGGGCCGAGCACCGGGGAGCTGTTTTTT.

Concerning this clonotype itself: A much larger clone differs by one base, so this may be a read error. The rearrangement joins TRBV7-9 to TRBJ2-1, with D possibly being TRBD1 (5 bases). Per the germline V gene, CDR1 is SEHNR and CDR2 is FQNEAQ (reference sequence). CDR3 length: 17 amino acids. The CDR3 bases are TGTGCCAGCAGCCTCTCAGGGTCTACGTTCTTTTGGGATGAGCAGCTCTTC. Protein sequence: CASSLSGSTFFWDEQLF.

This clonotype turned up a few times. The gene calls are TRBV7-2 and TRBJ2-3, with TRBD2 matching 10 bases. CDR3 length equals 18 residues. Germline lookup yields CDR1 SGHTA and CDR2 FQGNSA. Unmatched junction bases numbered 7, after V lost 1 base and J lost 0 bases. CDR3 bases: TGTGCCAGCAGCTTAGAAGCTAGCGGGGGCGCTAGCACAGATACGCAGTATTTT. The encoded protein is CASSLEASGGASTDTQYF.

This clonotype has at least ten counts. V and J are TRBV18 and TRBJ2-3; 9 bases map to TRBD2. The CDR3 length is 16 residues. Germline CDR1 reads KGHSH; CDR2 reads LQKENI. V was pared by 2 bases and J by 5 bases, with 8 bases of the junction left unmatched. In DNA form, the CDR3 reads TGTGCCAGCTCACCAATTAGCGGGAGTTTGCAAGATACGCAGTATTTT. Translating it yields CASSPISGSLQDTQYF.

The rearrangement joins TRBV5-6 to TRBJ2-7, with 10 bases aligning to TRBD1. V shed 3 bases and J 3 bases; nucleotides not matched to a gene: 3. The CDR3 length is 14 residues. CDR1 is SGHDT and CDR2 is YYEEEE in the germline V gene. CDR3: CASSWGTGDYEQYF. In DNA form, the CDR3 reads TGTGCCAGCAGCTGGGGGACAGGGGACTACGAGCAGTACTTC.

This clonotype has more than one count but fewer than ten. The chain uses TRBV6-5 and TRBJ1-1; TRBD1 is a possible D gene (6 bases). The CDR3 contains 13 residues. In germline, CDR1 is MNHEY, CDR2 SVGAGI. V lost 2 bases and J lost 5, with 9 bases in between. The CDR3 region has the DNA TGTGCCAGCAGTTACCAGGGGAATACTGAAGCTTTCTTT. This gives the protein CASSYQGNTEAFF.

This clonotype was seen repeatedly, ten times or more. The J gene is TRBJ1-1, the V gene TRBV18, with D possibly being TRBD1 (6 bases). Germline V gene data show CDR1 as KGHSH and CDR2 as LQKENI. Trimming left V 1 base short and J 3 bases short, with 6 bases between. This CDR3 has 13 residues. CDR3 nucleotides: TGTGCCAGCTCACCACAGGGGGACACTGAAGCTTTCTTT. Translating gives CASSPQGDTEAFF.

This clonotype was counted a few times. This chain uses TRBV14 with TRBJ1-1; 9 positions match TRBD1. CDR3 length equals 17 residues. Germline CDR1 SGHDN, CDR2 FVKESK. V was clipped by 3 bases and J by 1 base; unmatched bases: 9. The CDR3 protein is CASSQGGQGFWNTEAFF. CDR3 DNA sequence: TGTGCCAGCAGCCAGGGGGGACAGGGTTTTTGGAACACTGAAGCTTTCTTT.

This clonotype appeared many times. The chain couples TRBV12-3 or TRBV12-4 to TRBJ2-3; D is unresolved. This CDR3 has 14 residues. Trimming took 3 bases from V and 0 from J, leaving 7 bases between them. The CDR3 DNA reads as TGTGCCAGCAGTTTCGTGGCTAGCACAGATACGCAGTATTTT. Amino acid sequence: CASSFVASTDTQYF.

This clonotype was detected a few times. This rearrangement joins TRBV28 to TRBJ2-5, with D unresolved. The CDR3 loop spans 12 amino acids. CDR1 and CDR2 from the germline V gene are MDHEN and SYDVKM. Trimming pared 6 bases from V and 5 bases from J, leaving 10 bases between. The CDR3, as DNA: TGTGCCAGCAGAGATCCCGGTGAGACCCAGTACTTC. Encoded protein: CASRDPGETQYF.

This sequence joins TRBV29-1 and TRBJ2-7, with D maybe TRBD1 (6 bases). Between the trimmed V and J ends, which lost 7 bases and 7 bases, there was a span of 14 bases. CDR3 size: 11 residues. Germline CDR1 is SQVTM and CDR2 is ANQGSEA. This CDR3 is CSAGDIWEQYF. DNA for the CDR3: TGCAGCGCTGGGGACATCTGGGAGCAGTACTTC.

This clonotype was observed many times. This chain uses TRBV9 with TRBJ2-1, with 9 bases identical to TRBD1. Germline lookup yields CDR1 SGDLS and CDR2 YYNGEE. Germline trimming cut 0 bases from V and 9 bases from J; bases unmatched to any gene: 7. The CDR3 totals 15 residues. This CDR3 is CASSVVGDREVEQFF. CDR3 DNA: TGTGCCAGCAGCGTAGTAGGGGACAGGGAGGTTGAGCAGTTCTTC.

The chain carries TRBV29-1 and TRBJ1-1; D may be TRBD1 (5 bases). Trimming cost V 7 bases and J 6 bases, with 24 bases left between them. CDR1 and CDR2 from the germline V gene are SQVTM and ANQGSEA. The CDR3 extends over 15 amino acids. DNA of the CDR3: TGCAGCGCCCGGATCCAAACCTACTCGGGGGCTGAAGCTTTCTTT. This encodes CSARIQTYSGAEAFF.

There are many counts of this clonotype. The V gene is TRBV27, the J gene TRBJ1-2; TRBD1 matches at 9 bases. Per the germline V gene, CDR1 is MNHEY and CDR2 is SMNVEV (reference sequence). The CDR3 spans 15 residues. With 8 bases clipped from V and 4 bases from J, the junction kept 11 bases outside the gene matches. The CDR3 DNA reads as TGTGCCAGCCAAAAACTGGGACAGGGATTCTATGGCTACACCTTC. It specifies CASQKLGQGFYGYTF.

V and J are TRBV19 and TRBJ2-3; D is unclear. Germline assignment: CDR1 LNHDA and CDR2 SQIVND (reference sequence). The V end lost 1 base, the J end lost 1 base, and 6 bases lay between the germline ends. The CDR3 is 14 amino acids. For the CDR3, the DNA is TGTGCCAGTAGTATAGGACTCCGCACAGATACGCAGTATTTT. This sequence encodes CASSIGLRTDTQYF.

J is TRBJ2-5 and V is TRBV5-1, with 11 bases identical to TRBD1. J gave up 7 bases and V 0 bases, and 5 bases lay outside the gene matches. Germline V gene sequence: CDR1 SGHRS, CDR2 YFSETQ. This CDR3 contains 15 residues. The CDR3 loop is CASSLGGQGARTQYF. The CDR3 nucleotides are TGCGCCAGCAGCTTGGGTGGACAGGGGGCGAGGACCCAGTACTTC.

This clonotype came up many times. This chain links TRBV18 with TRBJ1-1, with 7 bases aligning to TRBD1. This CDR3 is built from 15 residues. V lost 3 bases to trimming and J lost 2 bases; unmatched junction nucleotides: 6. Germline V gene sequence: CDR1 KGHSH, CDR2 LQKENI. The chain's CDR3 is CASSPNNRGNTEAFF. For the CDR3, the DNA is TGTGCCAGCTCACCGAACAACAGGGGAAACACTGAAGCTTTCTTT.

This clonotype was recorded many times. The J gene is TRBJ1-2, the V gene TRBV6-5; 10 bases align to TRBD1. This CDR3 is built from 14 residues. V was pared by 6 bases and J by 6 bases, with 7 bases of the junction left unmatched. In germline, CDR1 is MNHEY, CDR2 SVGAGI. In DNA, the CDR3 is TGTGCCAGCAGAACCACCGGGACAGGGGATGGCTACACCTTC. It yields the protein CASRTTGTGDGYTF.

This clonotype was counted between two and nine times. The rearrangement links TRBV15 to TRBJ2-6, with TRBD1 as a possible D gene (6 bases). With 1 base removed from V and 4 bases from J, the gap between germline ends came to 11 bases. CDR1 LNHNV and CDR2 YYDKDF come from the germline V gene (reference sequence). The CDR3 covers 16 residues. Here the CDR3 DNA reads TGTGCCACCAGCAGAGCGGGACAACCGGGGGCCAACGTCCTGACTTTC. This encodes CATSRAGQPGANVLTF.

This clonotype was counted ten times or more. The rearrangement joins TRBV28 to TRBJ1-2; D is unclear. V was cut by 2 bases and J by 5 bases, with 9 bases left in between. The CDR3 length is 13 residues. Germline V CDR1 and CDR2: MDHEN, SYDVKM. The CDR3 DNA reads as TGTGCCAGCAGTTTAAGTACAGCATATGGCTACACCTTC. It specifies CASSLSTAYGYTF.

This clonotype was recorded a few times. The V and J genes are TRBV7-8 and TRBJ2-2; D not certain. V lost 4 bases and J 6 bases, leaving 12 bases between the germline ends. Germline CDR1 reads SGHVS; CDR2 reads FQNEAQ. CDR3 length: 14 amino acids. For the CDR3, the DNA is TGTGCCAGCAGCTACTCGGTTGAGCCCGGGGAGCTGTTTTTT. The encoded protein is CASSYSVEPGELFF.

At least ten counts were recorded for this clonotype. This chain links TRBV20-1 with TRBJ2-7; tentatively, D is TRBD1 (5 bases). The CDR3 sequence is 13 residues long. Germline V lookup: CDR1 DFQATT, CDR2 SNEGSKA (reference sequence). V was cut by 5 bases and J by 1 base, with 12 bases left in between. CDR3 DNA: TGCAGTGCTCACTTGGACATTTCCTACGAGCAGTACTTC. Its protein product is CSAHLDISYEQYF.

This clonotype came up a few times. This rearrangement joins TRBV29-1 to TRBJ2-5, with D perhaps matching TRBD1 (5 bases). Germline loops: CDR1 SQVTM, CDR2 ANQGSEA. V gave up 5 bases and J gave up 3 bases, with 16 bases separating them. The CDR3 is 14 residues long. Here the CDR3 reads CSVTLFDRKETQYF. As DNA, the CDR3 is TGCAGCGTTACACTTTTTGACAGAAAAGAGACCCAGTACTTC.

This clonotype was observed a handful of times. The chain carries TRBV5-3 and TRBJ1-6; D may be TRBD1 (6 bases). TRBV5-3 is known as an ORF, though its function is uncertain. The length of the CDR3 is 16 residues. Trimming cost V 4 bases and J 6 bases, with 17 bases left between them. The CDR3 sequence is CARSPKGGQLNSPLHF. As DNA, the CDR3 is TGTGCCAGAAGCCCCAAAGGAGGACAGCTTAATTCACCCCTCCACTTT.